A single sample gave rise to the 5 T cell receptor beta chains below, sequenced in a study of blood T cell repertoires in COVID-19. The data were produced by immunoSEQ multiplex PCR, yet TCRdb's version contains in-frame clones alone and is incomplete. The profile covers roughly 400,000 clones, with approximately 90% appearing a single time and around 0.94% taken by the ten largest. The sequenced sample consisted of PBMCs or T cells enriched from blood (not recorded which). Receptors originate from a middle-aged woman who had been exposed to COVID-19.

V and J are TRBV1 and TRBJ2-7; TRBD1 is the table's D call and was not checked against the DNA. TRBV1 is deemed a pseudogene. This CDR3 contains 16 residues. The CDR3 bases are TGCACCAGCAGCCACGCCGGGACAGGGTATCGTAGGGAGCAGTACTTC. Protein sequence: CTSSHAGTGYRREQYF.

V usage is TRBV29-1 and J usage is TRBJ1-3, with 10 positions matching TRBD1. With 7 bases clipped from V and 0 bases from J, the junction kept 18 bases outside the gene matches. This CDR3 has 19 residues. In germline, CDR1 is SQVTM, CDR2 ANQGSEA. The CDR3 here is CSATPGQGSKINSGNTIYF. CDR3 DNA: TGCAGCGCTACTCCGGGACAGGGGTCCAAGATTAACTCTGGAAACACCATATATTTT.

This clone has only one observation. The J gene is TRBJ2-1, the V gene TRBV4-1, with D possibly matching TRBD2 (6 bases). Trimming took off 0 bases at V and 8 bases at J, with 14 bases between the two ends. Germline CDR1 is MGHRA and CDR2 is YSYEKL. This CDR3 is 15 amino acids long. The DNA for the CDR3 is TGCGCCAGCAGCCAAGAAGAGGGAGGCGGGGATGAGCAGTTCTTC. The encoded protein is CASSQEEGGGDEQFF.

V gene TRBV27 combines with J gene TRBJ1-2; D is undetermined. The CDR3 has 13 amino acids. Deletions cut 8 bases from V and 0 bases from J, with 10 bases between. Germline V gene lookup returns CDR1 MNHEY and CDR2 SMNVEV (reference sequence). Here the CDR3 reads CASRRESNYGYTF. CDR3 sequence (DNA): TGTGCCAGCCGCCGGGAGTCTAACTATGGCTACACCTTC.

The chain carries TRBV14 and TRBJ2-7, with 7 positions matching TRBD1. V dropped 4 bases and J dropped 0; count of bases not matched to a gene: 6. This CDR3 has 15 residues. The germline gives CDR1 SGHDN, CDR2 FVKESK. The CDR3 loop is CASSPGQASSYEQYF. In DNA, the CDR3 is TGTGCCAGCAGCCCAGGACAGGCAAGCTCCTACGAGCAGTACTTC.